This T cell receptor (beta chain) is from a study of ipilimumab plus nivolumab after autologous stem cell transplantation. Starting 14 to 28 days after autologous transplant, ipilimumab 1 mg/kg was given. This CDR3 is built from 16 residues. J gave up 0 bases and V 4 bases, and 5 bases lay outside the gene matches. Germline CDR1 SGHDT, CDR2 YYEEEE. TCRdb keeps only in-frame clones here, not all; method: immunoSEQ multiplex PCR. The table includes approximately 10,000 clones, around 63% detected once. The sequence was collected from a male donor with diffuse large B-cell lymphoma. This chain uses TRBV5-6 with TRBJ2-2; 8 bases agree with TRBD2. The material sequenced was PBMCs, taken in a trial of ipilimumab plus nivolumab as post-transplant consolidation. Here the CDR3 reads CASSPRSGTNTGELFF. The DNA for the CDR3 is TGTGCCAGCAGCCCGCGTAGCGGGACGAACACCGGGGAGCTGTTTTTT.